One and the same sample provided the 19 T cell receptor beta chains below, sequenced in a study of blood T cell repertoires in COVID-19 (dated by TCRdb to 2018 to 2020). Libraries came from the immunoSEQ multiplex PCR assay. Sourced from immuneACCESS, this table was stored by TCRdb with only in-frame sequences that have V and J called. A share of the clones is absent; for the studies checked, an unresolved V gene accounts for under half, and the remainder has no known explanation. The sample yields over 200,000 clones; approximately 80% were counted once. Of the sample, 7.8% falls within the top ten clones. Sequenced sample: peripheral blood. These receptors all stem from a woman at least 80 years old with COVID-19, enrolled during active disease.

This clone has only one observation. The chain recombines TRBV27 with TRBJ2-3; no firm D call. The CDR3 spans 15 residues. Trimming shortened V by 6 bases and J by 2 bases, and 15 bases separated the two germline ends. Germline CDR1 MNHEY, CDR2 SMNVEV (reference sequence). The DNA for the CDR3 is TGTGCCAGCAGCCGATTTTTCGGGTACACAGATACGCAGTATTTT. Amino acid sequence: CASSRFFGYTDTQYF.

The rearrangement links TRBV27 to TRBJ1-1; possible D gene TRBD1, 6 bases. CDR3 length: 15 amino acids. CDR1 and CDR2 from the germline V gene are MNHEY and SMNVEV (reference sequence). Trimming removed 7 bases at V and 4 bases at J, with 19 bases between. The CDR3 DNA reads TGTGCCAGCACGGGGTGGGGGTTCAGGGGCACTGAAGCTTTCTTT. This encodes CASTGWGFRGTEAFF.

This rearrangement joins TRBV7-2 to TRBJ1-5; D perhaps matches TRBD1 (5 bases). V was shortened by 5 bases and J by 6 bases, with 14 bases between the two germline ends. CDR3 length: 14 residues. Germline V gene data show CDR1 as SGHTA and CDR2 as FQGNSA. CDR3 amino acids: CASSRGTVSQPQHF. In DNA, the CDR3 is TGTGCCAGCAGCCGCGGGACGGTCAGTCAGCCCCAGCATTTT.

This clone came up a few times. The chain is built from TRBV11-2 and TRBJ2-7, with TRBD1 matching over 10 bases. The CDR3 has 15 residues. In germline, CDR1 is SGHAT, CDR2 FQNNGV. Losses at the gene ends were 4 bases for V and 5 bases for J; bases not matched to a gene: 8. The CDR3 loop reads CASSSRQGAGNEQYF. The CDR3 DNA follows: TGTGCCAGCAGCTCGAGACAGGGGGCCGGAAACGAGCAGTACTTC.

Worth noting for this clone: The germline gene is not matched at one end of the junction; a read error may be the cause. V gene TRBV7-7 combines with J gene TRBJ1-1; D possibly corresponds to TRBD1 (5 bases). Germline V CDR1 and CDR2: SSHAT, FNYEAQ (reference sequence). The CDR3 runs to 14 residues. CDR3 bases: TGTGCTAGCAGTCCAACAGGCTCCTTGGCCGAAGCTTTCTTT. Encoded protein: CASSPTGSLAEAFF.

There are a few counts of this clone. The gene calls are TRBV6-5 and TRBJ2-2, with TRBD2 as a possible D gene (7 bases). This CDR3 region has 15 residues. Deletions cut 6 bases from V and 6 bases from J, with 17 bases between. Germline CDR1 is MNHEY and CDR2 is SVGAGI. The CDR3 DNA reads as TGTGCCAGCAGCCGGCGAACAGGGAGGGCCGGGGAGCTGTTTTTT. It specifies CASSRRTGRAGELFF.

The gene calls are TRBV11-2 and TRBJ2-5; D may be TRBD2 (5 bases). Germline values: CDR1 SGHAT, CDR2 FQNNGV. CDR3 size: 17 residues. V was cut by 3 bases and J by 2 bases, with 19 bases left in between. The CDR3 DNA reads TGTGCCAGCAGCTTCCAAGGGTTACTAGATACGCAAGAGACCCAGTACTTC. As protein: CASSFQGLLDTQETQYF.

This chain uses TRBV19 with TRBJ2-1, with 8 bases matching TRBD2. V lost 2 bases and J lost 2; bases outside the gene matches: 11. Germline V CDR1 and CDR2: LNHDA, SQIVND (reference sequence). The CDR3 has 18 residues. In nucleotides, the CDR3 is TGTGCCAGTAGTATATTACAGGGACGGGGGGGACCCTACAATGAGCAGTTCTTC. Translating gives CASSILQGRGGPYNEQFF. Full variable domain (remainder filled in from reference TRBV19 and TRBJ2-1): DGGITQSPKYLFRKEGQNVTLSCEQNLNHDAMYWYRQDPGQGLRLIYYSQIVNDFQKGDIAEGYSVSREKKESFPLTVTSAQKNPTAFYLCASSILQGRGGPYNEQFFGPGTRLTVL.

The CDR3 reads CASSQDRRTSGDTDTQYF. Here the CDR3 DNA reads TGTGCCAGCAGCCAAGATAGGCGGACTAGCGGAGATACAGATACGCAGTATTTT. V is TRBV3-1 (or the pseudogene TRBV3-2) and J is TRBJ2-3, with TRBD2 matching 10 bases. The germline V gene encodes CDR1 LGHDT and CDR2 YNNKEL (reference sequence). CDR3 length: 18 amino acids. V lost 0 bases and J lost 3; bases outside the gene matches: 9.

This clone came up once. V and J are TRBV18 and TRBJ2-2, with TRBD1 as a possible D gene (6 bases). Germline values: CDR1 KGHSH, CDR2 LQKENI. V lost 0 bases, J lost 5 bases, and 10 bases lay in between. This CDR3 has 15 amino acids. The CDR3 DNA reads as TGTGCCAGCTCACCACCCGGGACACTAACCGGGGAGCTGTTTTTT. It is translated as CASSPPGTLTGELFF.

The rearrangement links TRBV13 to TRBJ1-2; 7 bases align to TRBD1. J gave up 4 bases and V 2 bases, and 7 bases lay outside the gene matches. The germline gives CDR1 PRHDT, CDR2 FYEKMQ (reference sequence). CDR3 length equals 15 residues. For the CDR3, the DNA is TGTGCCAGCAGCTTATTAGGGGGCGGGTTCTATGGCTACACCTTC. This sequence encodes CASSLLGGGFYGYTF.

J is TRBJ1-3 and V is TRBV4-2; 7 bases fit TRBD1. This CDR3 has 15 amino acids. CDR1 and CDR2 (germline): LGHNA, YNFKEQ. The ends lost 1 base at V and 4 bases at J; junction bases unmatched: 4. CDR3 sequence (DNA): TGTGCCAGCAGCCAAGCTCCGGGACAGGGAAACACCATATATTTT. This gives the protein CASSQAPGQGNTIYF.

The CDR3 reads CASSRQGGGFQETQYF. The CDR3, as DNA: TGCGCCAGCAGCCGCCAGGGCGGGGGGTTCCAAGAGACCCAGTACTTC. The V call is TRBV4-1, the J call TRBJ2-5; 8 bases match TRBD2. Germline loops: CDR1 MGHRA, CDR2 YSYEKL. V trimming: 4 bases; J trimming: 1 base; junction bases outside the gene matches: 8. The CDR3 contains 16 residues.

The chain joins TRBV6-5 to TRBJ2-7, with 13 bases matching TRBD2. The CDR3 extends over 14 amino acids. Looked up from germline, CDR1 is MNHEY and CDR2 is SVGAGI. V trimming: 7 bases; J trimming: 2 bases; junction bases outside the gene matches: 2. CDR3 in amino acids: CASTGTSGAYEQYF. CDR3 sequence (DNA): TGTGCCAGCACTGGGACTAGCGGGGCCTACGAGCAGTACTTC.

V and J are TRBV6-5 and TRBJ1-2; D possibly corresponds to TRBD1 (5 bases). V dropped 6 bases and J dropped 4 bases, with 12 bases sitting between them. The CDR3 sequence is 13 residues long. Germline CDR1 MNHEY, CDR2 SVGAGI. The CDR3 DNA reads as TGTGCCAGCAGAGTGGGGGGAGTCTATGGCTACACCTTC. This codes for CASRVGGVYGYTF.

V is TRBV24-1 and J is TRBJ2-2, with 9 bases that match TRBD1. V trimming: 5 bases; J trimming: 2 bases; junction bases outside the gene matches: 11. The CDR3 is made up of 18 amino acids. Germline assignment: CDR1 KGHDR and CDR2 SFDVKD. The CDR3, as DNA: TGTGCCACCAGTGCCCCGTCCGGGACAGGGTTCAACACCGGGGAGCTGTTTTTT. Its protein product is CATSAPSGTGFNTGELFF.

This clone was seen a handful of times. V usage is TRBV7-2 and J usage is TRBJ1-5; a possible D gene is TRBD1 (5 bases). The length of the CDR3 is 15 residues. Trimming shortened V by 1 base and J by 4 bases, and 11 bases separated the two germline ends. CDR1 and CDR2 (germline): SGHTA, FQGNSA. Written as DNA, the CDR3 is TGTGCCAGCAGCTTAGTGGGGGGTAAAAATCAGCCCCAGCATTTT. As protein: CASSLVGGKNQPQHF.

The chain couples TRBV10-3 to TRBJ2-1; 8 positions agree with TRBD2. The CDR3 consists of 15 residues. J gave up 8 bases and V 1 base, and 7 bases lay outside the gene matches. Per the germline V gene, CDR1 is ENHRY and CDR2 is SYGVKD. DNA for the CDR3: TGTGCCATCAGTGAGTGGAGCGGGAGAGGGGATGAGCAGTTCTTC. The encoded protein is CAISEWSGRGDEQFF.

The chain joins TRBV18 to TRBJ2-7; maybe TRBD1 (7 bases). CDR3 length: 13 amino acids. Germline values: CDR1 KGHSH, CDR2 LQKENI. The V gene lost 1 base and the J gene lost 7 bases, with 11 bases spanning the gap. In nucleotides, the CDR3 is TGTGCCAGCTCACCACAGGGGGCGGGGGAGCAGTACTTC. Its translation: CASSPQGAGEQYF.